The rows below give T cell receptor beta chains drawn from one sample of a study of identical twins. MiXCR was run by TCRdb on the 5' RACE reads, yielding one entry per CDR3 protein. The sample carries nearly 650,000 distinct CDR3 sequences, around 7.4% recorded once. A further study also used this sample, focusing on yellow fever vaccine responses in identical twins.

Specimen: PBMCs. Receptor source: a woman younger than 35 in good health. Both conserved end residues are part of each CDR3. The order of the fields is clone size, D gene, J gene, V gene, CDR3 DNA, CDR3 protein. A D gene is named only where the DNA matches it firmly. Rows may omit the clone size; those that give it use once, few, many or a size class.

clone size: NA
D gene: TRBD1
J gene: TRBJ2-1
V gene: TRBV25-1
CDR3 DNA: TGTGCCAGCAGTGAATCTCGGTTAGGGCAGGGGGCCGGGGAGCAGTTCTTC
CDR3 protein: CASSESRLGQGAGEQFF

clone size: many
D gene: TRBD1
J gene: TRBJ2-3
V gene: TRBV5-1
CDR3 DNA: TGCGCCAGCAGCTGGGCAGGGGGATCGAGCACAGATACGCAGTATTTT
CDR3 protein: CASSWAGGSSTDTQYF

clone size: many
D gene: TRBD1
J gene: TRBJ2-2
V gene: TRBV3-1
CDR3 DNA: TGTGCCAGCAGCCTGGGACAGGGCTTGGGCGGGGAGCTGTTTTTT
CDR3 protein: CASSLGQGLGGELFF

clone size: few
D gene: NA
J gene: TRBJ1-4
V gene: TRBV4-1
CDR3 DNA: TGCGCCAGCAGCCTTCGGACAGTAAATGAAAAACTGTTTTTT
CDR3 protein: CASSLRTVNEKLFF

clone size: many
D gene: NA
J gene: TRBJ2-3
V gene: TRBV7-6
CDR3 DNA: TGTGCCAGCAGCTTATTAGGGTCAGATACGCAGTATTTT
CDR3 protein: CASSLLGSDTQYF

clone size: many
D gene: NA
J gene: TRBJ1-3
V gene: TRBV6-5
CDR3 DNA: TGTGCCAGCAGTTACGGGCTCAGAATGGGAAACACCATATATTTT
CDR3 protein: CASSYGLRMGNTIYF

clone size: NA
D gene: NA
J gene: TRBJ1-2
V gene: TRBV5-6
CDR3 DNA: TGTGCCAGCAACTTGGTGGGAGGGCGCGCGGATGGCTACACCTTC
CDR3 protein: CASNLVGGRADGYTF

clone size: NA
D gene: TRBD1
J gene: TRBJ2-3
V gene: TRBV28
CDR3 DNA: TGTGCCAGCAGTTTCCGGGACAGAGCTAGCACAGATACGCAGTATTTT
CDR3 protein: CASSFRDRASTDTQYF

clone size: many
D gene: NA
J gene: TRBJ2-5
V gene: TRBV2
CDR3 DNA: TGTGCCAGCAGTCGGGGTCCCCCCCAAGAGACCCAGTACTTC
CDR3 protein: CASSRGPPQETQYF

clone size: NA
D gene: NA
J gene: TRBJ2-2
V gene: TRBV4-2
CDR3 DNA: TGTGCCAGCAGCGACACGGACTACACCGGGGAGCTGTTTTTT
CDR3 protein: CASSDTDYTGELFF

clone size: NA
D gene: TRBD1
J gene: TRBJ1-5
V gene: TRBV3-1
CDR3 DNA: TGTGCCAGCAGCCCAAACAGGGGCGCTCAGCCCCAGCATTTT
CDR3 protein: CASSPNRGAQPQHF

clone size: NA
D gene: NA
J gene: TRBJ1-1
V gene: TRBV5-1
CDR3 DNA: TGCGCCAGCAGCTTGTTGGGCGGCCTGGCCACTGAAGCTTTCTTT
CDR3 protein: CASSLLGGLATEAFF

clone size: few
D gene: NA
J gene: TRBJ1-3
V gene: TRBV5-1
CDR3 DNA: TGCGCCAGCAGCTTCGAGATCTTGACGTCTGGAAACACCATATATTTT
CDR3 protein: CASSFEILTSGNTIYF

clone size: NA
D gene: TRBD2
J gene: TRBJ2-1
V gene: TRBV29-1
CDR3 DNA: TGCAGCGGCGAGGGTGGTTCTAGCGGCATTGAGCAGTTCTTC
CDR3 protein: CSGEGGSSGIEQFF

clone size: few
D gene: NA
J gene: TRBJ1-1
V gene: TRBV19
CDR3 DNA: TGTGCCAGTAGTATATCGGGGGCGCGGACTGAAGCTTTCTTT
CDR3 protein: CASSISGARTEAFF

clone size: NA
D gene: NA
J gene: TRBJ2-7
V gene: TRBV7-2
CDR3 DNA: TGTGCCAGCAGCCCTTCATGGACAGTTGGGATCTACGAGCAGTACTTC
CDR3 protein: CASSPSWTVGIYEQYF

clone size: few
D gene: NA
J gene: TRBJ2-2
V gene: TRBV9
CDR3 DNA: TGTGCCAGCAGCCCTACAGCTAGGGGGGGCCAACGGACCGGGGAGCTGTTTTTT
CDR3 protein: CASSPTARGGQRTGELFF

clone size: few
D gene: NA
J gene: TRBJ1-6
V gene: TRBV10-2
CDR3 DNA: TGCGCCAGCAGTGGAGGGGACAATTCACCCCTCCACTTT
CDR3 protein: CASSGGDNSPLHF

clone size: NA
D gene: NA
J gene: TRBJ2-7
V gene: TRBV5-1
CDR3 DNA: TGCGCCAGCAGCTTGACACAGGTTAAGTACGAGCAGTACTTC
CDR3 protein: CASSLTQVKYEQYF

clone size: many
D gene: NA
J gene: TRBJ1-1
V gene: TRBV7-9
CDR3 DNA: TGTGCCAGCAGCTTAGGAGGGACGAGGAACACTGAAGCTTTCTTT
CDR3 protein: CASSLGGTRNTEAFF

clone size: few
D gene: NA
J gene: TRBJ1-3
V gene: TRBV12-3/TRBV12-4
CDR3 DNA: TGTGCCAGCACAAATCAGGGGAGTACTGGAAACACCATATATTTT
CDR3 protein: CASTNQGSTGNTIYF